The 12 T cell receptor beta chains presented below share a single source sample, sequenced in a study of immune cell composition in non-small cell lung cancer. The data were produced by immunoSEQ multiplex PCR, yet TCRdb's version contains in-frame clones alone and is incomplete. The sample lists 8,000 or so clones, roughly three quarters occurring once. Sequencing was carried out using lung tumor tissue. Source of these receptors: a human donor with non-small cell lung cancer.

The chain combines TRBV28 with TRBJ2-5; 9 nucleotides agree with TRBD2. CDR3 length: 15 amino acids. CDR1 is MDHEN and CDR2 is SYDVKM in the germline V gene. Losses at the gene ends were 3 bases for V and 2 bases for J; bases not matched to a gene: 4. The CDR3 DNA reads as TGTGCCAGCAGTTTTGGAAGCGGGGGGCAAGAGACCCAGTACTTC. It yields the protein CASSFGSGGQETQYF.

The chain links TRBV5-1 to TRBJ2-1; 7 bases align to TRBD2. This CDR3 region has 15 residues. The germline V gene encodes CDR1 SGHRS and CDR2 YFSETQ. The V and J ends lost 3 bases and 2 bases, in that order; junction bases with no gene match: 5. The CDR3 protein is CASSWAGVAYNEQFF. In nucleotides, the CDR3 is TGCGCCAGCAGCTGGGCGGGAGTGGCCTACAATGAGCAGTTCTTC.

This rearrangement joins TRBV6-5 to TRBJ2-7; 7 bases line up with TRBD2. Germline V gene data show CDR1 as MNHEY and CDR2 as SVGAGI. Trimming removed 8 bases from V and 2 bases from J; junction bases left unmatched: 3. The CDR3 is 12 amino acids. The DNA of the CDR3 is TGTGCCAGCCGGGGAGGGCCCTACGAGCAGTACTTC. This gives the protein CASRGGPYEQYF.

V gene TRBV6-1 combines with J gene TRBJ1-5; possibly TRBD1 for D (5 bases). This CDR3 has 15 amino acids. Germline CDR1 and CDR2: MNHNS and SASEGT. The V gene lost 2 bases and the J gene lost 7 bases, with 15 bases spanning the gap. CDR3 nucleotide sequence: TGTGCCAGCAGTGAAAGGGTCAGGGTAGGACAGCCCCAGCATTTT. Translation: CASSERVRVGQPQHF.

This clone was seen a single time. This chain connects TRBV7-3 to TRBJ2-3; 8 bases agree with TRBD2. Trimming cost V 3 bases and J 1 base; bases outside gene matches: 0. The germline V gene encodes CDR1 SGHTA and CDR2 FQGTGA. This CDR3 is 14 amino acids long. The CDR3 sequence: CASSLTSGTDTQYF. As DNA, the CDR3 is TGTGCCAGCAGCTTGACTAGCGGCACAGATACGCAGTATTTT.

The rearrangement uses TRBV10-2 and TRBJ2-3, with TRBD1 identical over 7 bases. J gave up 14 bases and V 5 bases, and 10 bases lay outside the gene matches. Germline V gene data show CDR1 as WSHSY and CDR2 as SAAADI. This CDR3 has 12 residues. In nucleotides, the CDR3 is TGCGCCAGCAGTACCAATTGGGGACAGCCGTATTTT. Translation gives CASSTNWGQPYF.

This clone was counted only a few times. This chain joins TRBV6-1 and TRBJ2-1, with 7 bases aligning to TRBD2. This CDR3 has 14 amino acids. V trimming: 7 bases; J trimming: 3 bases; junction bases outside the gene matches: 6. The germline V gene encodes CDR1 MNHNS and CDR2 SASEGT. The CDR3 region has the DNA TGTGCCAGCACTTGGGCGGGGGACTACAATGAGCAGTTCTTC. Translating it yields CASTWAGDYNEQFF.

This sequence joins TRBV28 and TRBJ2-7, with 8 bases matching TRBD1. CDR1 is MDHEN, CDR2 SYDVKM, per germline. The CDR3 loop spans 15 amino acids. V was clipped by 2 bases and J by 7 bases; unmatched bases: 10. The CDR3 coding sequence is TGTGCCAGCAGTTTAAGCCAGGGGGCGGCGTGGGAGCAGTACTTC. Protein: CASSLSQGAAWEQYF.

The V call is TRBV5-1, the J call TRBJ2-1; D may be TRBD1 (5 bases). The V gene's germline CDR1 is SGHRS and CDR2 YFSETQ. CDR3 size: 15 residues. V was trimmed by 0 bases and J by 2 bases, leaving 9 bases between them. The CDR3 nucleotides are TGCGCCAGCAGCTTGGACTCAGGGCCCTACAATGAGCAGTTCTTC. Protein: CASSLDSGPYNEQFF.

This clone has just one count. The chain uses TRBV2 and TRBJ2-2; 7 bases map to TRBD1. The CDR3 consists of 14 residues. Germline CDR1 and CDR2: SNHLY and FYNNEI. The ends lost 9 bases at V and 0 bases at J; junction bases unmatched: 4. The CDR3 region is CARGTVANTGELFF. DNA for the CDR3: TGTGCCAGGGGGACAGTCGCGAACACCGGGGAGCTGTTTTTT.

This clone has more than one count but fewer than ten. V and J are TRBV19 and TRBJ2-3, with D tentatively TRBD1 (6 bases). Trimming took 3 bases from V and 2 from J, leaving 12 bases between them. Germline V gene lookup returns CDR1 LNHDA and CDR2 SQIVND (reference sequence). This CDR3 has 15 residues. The CDR3 here is CASSMGAGTTDTQYF. CDR3 coding DNA: TGTGCCAGTAGTATGGGGGCAGGGACCACAGATACGCAGTATTTT.

V is TRBV29-1 and J is TRBJ2-3; D is uncertain. This CDR3 has 13 amino acids. Germline lookup yields CDR1 SQVTM and CDR2 ANQGSEA. The germline V and J ends were trimmed by 3 bases and 0 bases, with 7 bases remaining between them. The CDR3 region has the DNA TGCAGCGTTGATTTCCATAGCACAGATACGCAGTATTTT. It codes for CSVDFHSTDTQYF.